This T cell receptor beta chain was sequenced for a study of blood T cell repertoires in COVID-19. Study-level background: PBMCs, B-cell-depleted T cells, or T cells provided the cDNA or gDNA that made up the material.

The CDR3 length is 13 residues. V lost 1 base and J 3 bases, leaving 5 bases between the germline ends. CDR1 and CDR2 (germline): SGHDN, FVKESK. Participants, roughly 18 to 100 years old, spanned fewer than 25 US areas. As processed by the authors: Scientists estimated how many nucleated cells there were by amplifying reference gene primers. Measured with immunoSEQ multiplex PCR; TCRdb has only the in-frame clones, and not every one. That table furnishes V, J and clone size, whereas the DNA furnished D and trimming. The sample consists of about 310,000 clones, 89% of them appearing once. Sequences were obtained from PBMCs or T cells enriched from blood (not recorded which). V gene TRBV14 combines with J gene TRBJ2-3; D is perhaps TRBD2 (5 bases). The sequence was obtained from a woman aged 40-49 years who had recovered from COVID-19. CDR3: CASSQAGTDTQYF. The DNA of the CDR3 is TGTGCCAGCAGCCAAGCGGGAACAGATACGCAGTATTTT.